What follows are 8 T cell receptor beta chains derived from one specimen sequenced in a study of cytomegalovirus exposure and HLA in healthy donors. The study ran its PCR with 60 Vbeta and 13 Jbeta primers. Clones were sequenced by immunoSEQ multiplex PCR, and TCRdb holds only the in-frame ones, with some missing. Of more than 65,000 clones listed, roughly 79% are singletons. The sequenced sample was PBMCs. Receptors originate from a female donor in good health and CMV-seronegative.

The V and J genes are TRBV6-6 and TRBJ2-3; no reliable D call. There are 11 residues in the CDR3. V was clipped by 4 bases and J by 6 bases, with 5 bases between them. CDR1 is MNHNY and CDR2 is SVGAGI in the germline V gene (reference sequence). CDR3 sequence (DNA): TGTGCCAGCAGTTCCCTGGATACGCAGTATTTT. Translating it yields CASSSLDTQYF.

This clone has a handful of counts. The rearrangement uses TRBV6-1 and TRBJ2-7; 10 bases agree with TRBD1. Germline V gene sequence: CDR1 MNHNS, CDR2 SASEGT. The CDR3 sequence is 14 residues long. Trimming cost V 4 bases and J 7 bases; bases outside gene matches: 7. CDR3 residues: CASSGLTGGGEQYF. CDR3 sequence (DNA): TGTGCCAGCAGTGGCTTGACAGGGGGCGGTGAGCAGTACTTC.

The count of this clone is one. The chain joins TRBV11-2 to TRBJ2-3, with 15 bases fitting TRBD2. The V gene's germline CDR1 is SGHAT and CDR2 FQNNGV. The CDR3 loop spans 16 amino acids. Trimming removed 6 bases from V and 3 bases from J; junction bases left unmatched: 4. CDR3 coding DNA: TGTGCCAGCAGACCGGGACTAGCGGGGGGAACAGATACGCAGTATTTT. Its protein product is CASRPGLAGGTDTQYF.

This chain links TRBV2 with TRBJ1-4; D is unclear. The V and J ends lost 1 base and 8 bases respectively, with 11 bases between them. Germline CDR1 SNHLY, CDR2 FYNNEI. The CDR3 runs to 14 residues. The CDR3 DNA sequence: TGTGCCAGCAGTGAAGGGGCTCCTCCAGAAAAACTGTTTTTT. The encoded protein is CASSEGAPPEKLFF.

The chain is built from TRBV15 and TRBJ1-4, with no clear D. V lost 0 bases and J 7 bases, leaving 9 bases between the germline ends. CDR1 and CDR2 from the germline V gene are LNHNV and YYDKDF (reference sequence). The CDR3 totals 14 residues. The CDR3 region is CATSRDASTEKLFF. Written as DNA, the CDR3 is TGTGCCACCAGCAGAGACGCTTCTACTGAAAAACTGTTTTTT. The whole variable domain, filled in from reference TRBV15 and TRBJ1-4, reads DAMVIQNPRYQVTQFGKPVTLSCSQTLNHNVMYWYQQKSSQAPKLLFHYYDKDFNNEADTPDNFQSRRPNTSFCFLDIRSPGLGDTAMYLCATSRDASTEKLFFGSGTQLSVL.

V usage is TRBV7-3 and J usage is TRBJ2-2, with TRBD1 identical over 7 bases. This CDR3 has 15 residues. J lost 0 bases, V lost 6 bases, and 4 bases had no gene match. Germline V gives CDR1 SGHTA, CDR2 FQGTGA. CDR3 sequence (DNA): TGTGCCAGCAGTAACGGACAGGCGAACACCGGGGAGCTGTTTTTT. This encodes CASSNGQANTGELFF.

The V call is TRBV30, the J call TRBJ2-5; 10 nucleotides match TRBD2. V gave up 2 bases and J gave up 5 bases; unmatched junction bases: 8. The CDR3 is made up of 15 amino acids. Germline V gene lookup returns CDR1 GTSNPN and CDR2 SVGIG (reference sequence). CDR3 nucleotide sequence: TGTGCCTGGAGTACCGGGACTAGCGATTTGGAGACCCAGTACTTC. Translating it yields CAWSTGTSDLETQYF. The variable domain in full, with the rest retrieved from reference TRBV30 and TRBJ2-5, is SQTIHQWPATLVQPVGSPLSLECTVEGTSNPNLYWYRQAAGRGLQLLFYSVGIGQISSEVPQNLSASRPQDRQFILSSKKLLLSDSGFYLCAWSTGTSDLETQYFGPGTRLLVL.

The rearrangement joins TRBV7-2 to TRBJ2-7; maybe TRBD1 (5 bases). Germline CDR1 SGHTA, CDR2 FQGNSA. The CDR3 is 13 amino acids. Trimming left V 2 bases short and J 7 bases short, with 12 bases between. CDR3 nucleotide sequence: TGTGCCAGCAGCTTATGGGGCCTGGGGGAGCAGTACTTC. Its translation: CASSLWGLGEQYF.